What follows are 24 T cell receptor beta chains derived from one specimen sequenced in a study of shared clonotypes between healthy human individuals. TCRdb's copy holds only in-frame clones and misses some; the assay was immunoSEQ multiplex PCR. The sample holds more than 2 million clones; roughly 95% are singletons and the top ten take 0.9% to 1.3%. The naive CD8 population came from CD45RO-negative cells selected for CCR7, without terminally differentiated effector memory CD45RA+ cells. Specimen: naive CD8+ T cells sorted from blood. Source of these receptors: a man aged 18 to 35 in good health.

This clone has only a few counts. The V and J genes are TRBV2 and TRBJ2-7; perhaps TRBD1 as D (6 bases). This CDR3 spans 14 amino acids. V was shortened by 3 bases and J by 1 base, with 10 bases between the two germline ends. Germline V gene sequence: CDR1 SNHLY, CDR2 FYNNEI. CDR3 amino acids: CASSEQGWSYEQYF. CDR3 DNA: TGTGCCAGCAGTGAGCAGGGGTGGTCCTACGAGCAGTACTTC.

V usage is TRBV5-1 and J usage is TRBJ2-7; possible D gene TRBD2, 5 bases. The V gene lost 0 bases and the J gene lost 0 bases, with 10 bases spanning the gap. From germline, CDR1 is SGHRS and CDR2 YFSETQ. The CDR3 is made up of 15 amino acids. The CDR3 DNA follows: TGCGCCAGCAGCTTGGTGGTAGCGAACTCCTACGAGCAGTACTTC. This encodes CASSLVVANSYEQYF.

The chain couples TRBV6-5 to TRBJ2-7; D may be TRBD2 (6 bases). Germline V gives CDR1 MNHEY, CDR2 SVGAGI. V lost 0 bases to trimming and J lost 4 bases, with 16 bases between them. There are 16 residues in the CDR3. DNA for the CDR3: TGTGCCAGCAGTTACTCCCCAGGGCCCCGGGGGTACGAGCAGTACTTC. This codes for CASSYSPGPRGYEQYF.

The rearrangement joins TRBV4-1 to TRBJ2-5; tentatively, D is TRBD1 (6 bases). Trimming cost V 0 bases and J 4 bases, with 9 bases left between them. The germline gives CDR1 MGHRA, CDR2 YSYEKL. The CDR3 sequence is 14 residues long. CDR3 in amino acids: CASSQEHRAETQYF. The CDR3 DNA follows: TGCGCCAGCAGCCAAGAACACAGGGCAGAGACCCAGTACTTC.

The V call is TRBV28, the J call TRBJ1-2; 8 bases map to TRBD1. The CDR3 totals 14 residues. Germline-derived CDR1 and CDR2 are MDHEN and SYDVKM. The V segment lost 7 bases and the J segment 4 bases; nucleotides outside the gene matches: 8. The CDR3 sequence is CASKPSGTGYGYTF. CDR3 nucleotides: TGTGCCAGCAAACCCTCCGGGACAGGCTATGGCTACACCTTC.

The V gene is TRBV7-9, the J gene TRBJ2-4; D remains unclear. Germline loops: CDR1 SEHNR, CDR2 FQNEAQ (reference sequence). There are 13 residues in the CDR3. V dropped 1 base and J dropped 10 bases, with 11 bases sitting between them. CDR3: CASSLDHGEIQYF. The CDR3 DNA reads TGTGCCAGCAGCTTAGACCATGGAGAGATTCAGTACTTC. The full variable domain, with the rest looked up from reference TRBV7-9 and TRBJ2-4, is DTGVSQNPRHKITKRGQNVTFRCDPISEHNRLYWYRQTLGQGPEFLTYFQNEAQLEKSRLLSDRFSAERPKGSFSTLEIQRTEQGDSAMYLCASSLDHGEIQYFGAGTRLSVL.

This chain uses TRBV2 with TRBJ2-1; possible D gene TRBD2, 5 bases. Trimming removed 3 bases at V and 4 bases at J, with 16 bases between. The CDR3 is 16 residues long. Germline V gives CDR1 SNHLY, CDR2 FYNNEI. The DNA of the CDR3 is TGTGCCAGCAGTGATGCTACGGGGTCACCATACAATGAGCAGTTCTTC. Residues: CASSDATGSPYNEQFF.

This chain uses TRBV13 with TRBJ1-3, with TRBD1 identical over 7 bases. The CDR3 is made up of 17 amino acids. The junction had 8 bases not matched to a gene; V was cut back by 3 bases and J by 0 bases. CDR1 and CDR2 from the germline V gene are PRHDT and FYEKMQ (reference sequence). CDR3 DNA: TGTGCCAGCAGCTTCTGGCCCCCAGGGGGCTCTGGAAACACCATATATTTT. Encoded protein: CASSFWPPGGSGNTIYF.

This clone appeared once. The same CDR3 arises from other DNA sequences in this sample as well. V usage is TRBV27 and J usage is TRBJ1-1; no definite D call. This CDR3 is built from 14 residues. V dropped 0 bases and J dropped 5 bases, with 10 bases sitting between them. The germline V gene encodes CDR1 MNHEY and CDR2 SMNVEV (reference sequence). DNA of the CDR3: TGTGCCAGCAGTTTATCCTCGGGGAATACTGAAGCTTTCTTT. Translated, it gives CASSLSSGNTEAFF.

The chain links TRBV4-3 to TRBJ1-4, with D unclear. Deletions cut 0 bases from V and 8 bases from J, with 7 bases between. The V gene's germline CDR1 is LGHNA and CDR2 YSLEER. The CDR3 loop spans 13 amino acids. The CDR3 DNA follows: TGCGCCAGCAGCCAAGACGAAGAAGAAAAACTGTTTTTT. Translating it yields CASSQDEEEKLFF.

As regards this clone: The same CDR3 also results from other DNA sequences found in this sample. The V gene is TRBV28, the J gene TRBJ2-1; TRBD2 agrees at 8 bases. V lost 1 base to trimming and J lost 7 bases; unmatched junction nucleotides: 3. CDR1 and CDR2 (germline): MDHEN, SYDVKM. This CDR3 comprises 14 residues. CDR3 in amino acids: CASSLSGGDNEQFF. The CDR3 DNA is TGTGCCAGCAGTTTATCCGGGGGGGATAATGAGCAGTTCTTC. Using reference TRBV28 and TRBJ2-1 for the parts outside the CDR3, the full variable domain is DVKVTQSSRYLVKRTGEKVFLECVQDMDHENMFWYRQDPGLGLRLIYFSYDVKMKEKGDIPEGYSVSREKKERFSLILESASTNQTSMYLCASSLSGGDNEQFFGPGTRLTVL.

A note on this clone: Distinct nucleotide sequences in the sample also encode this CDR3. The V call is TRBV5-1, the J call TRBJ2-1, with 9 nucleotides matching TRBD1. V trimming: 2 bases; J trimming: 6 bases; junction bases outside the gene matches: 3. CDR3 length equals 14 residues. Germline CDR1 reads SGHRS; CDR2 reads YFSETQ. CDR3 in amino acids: CASSLGTGTNEQFF. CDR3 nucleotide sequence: TGCGCCAGCAGCTTAGGGACAGGGACCAATGAGCAGTTCTTC.

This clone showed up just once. The CDR3 protein is CASSIVGKSNEQFF. The CDR3 DNA is TGTGCCAGTAGTATTGTCGGGAAGTCCAATGAGCAGTTCTTC. The chain has TRBV19 and TRBJ2-1; D might be TRBD2 (5 bases). V lost 3 bases and J 6 bases, leaving 12 bases between the germline ends. Germline lookup yields CDR1 LNHDA and CDR2 SQIVND (reference sequence). This CDR3 contains 14 residues.

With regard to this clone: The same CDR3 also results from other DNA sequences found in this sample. CDR3 loop: CASSLGLLYEQYF. CDR3 in DNA: TGTGCCAGCAGTTTAGGGCTTCTTTACGAGCAGTACTTC. The chain has TRBV27 and TRBJ2-7; unclear D gene. V was trimmed by 2 bases and J by 4 bases, leaving 9 bases between them. CDR3 length: 13 residues. Germline V CDR1 and CDR2: MNHEY, SMNVEV (reference sequence).

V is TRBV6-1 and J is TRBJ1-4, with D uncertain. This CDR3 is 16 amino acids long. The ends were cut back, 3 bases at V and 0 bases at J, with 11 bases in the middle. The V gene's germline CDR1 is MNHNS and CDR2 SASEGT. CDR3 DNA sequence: TGTGCCAGCAGTGACATTCACACAGCAACTAATGAAAAACTGTTTTTT. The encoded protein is CASSDIHTATNEKLFF.

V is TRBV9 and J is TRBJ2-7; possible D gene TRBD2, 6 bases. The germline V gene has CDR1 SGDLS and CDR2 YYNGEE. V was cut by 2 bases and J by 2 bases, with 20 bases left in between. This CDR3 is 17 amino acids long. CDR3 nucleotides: TGTGCCAGCAGCGTGGCTCACCGGGACTTTGGGCCCTACGAGCAGTACTTC. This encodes CASSVAHRDFGPYEQYF.

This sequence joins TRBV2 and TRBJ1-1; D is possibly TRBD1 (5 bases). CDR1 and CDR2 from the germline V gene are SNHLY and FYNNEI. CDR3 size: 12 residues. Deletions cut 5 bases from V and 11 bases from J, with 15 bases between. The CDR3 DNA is TGTGCCAGCAGTCCCACCTGGGGGTATGCTTTCTTT. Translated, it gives CASSPTWGYAFF.

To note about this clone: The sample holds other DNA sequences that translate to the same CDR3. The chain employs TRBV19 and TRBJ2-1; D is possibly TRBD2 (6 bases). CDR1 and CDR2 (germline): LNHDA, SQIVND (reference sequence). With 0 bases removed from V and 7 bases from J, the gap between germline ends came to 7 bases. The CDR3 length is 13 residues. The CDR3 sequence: CASSIDLANEQFF. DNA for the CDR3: TGTGCCAGTAGTATAGATCTAGCGAATGAGCAGTTCTTC. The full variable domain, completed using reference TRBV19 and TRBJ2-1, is DGGITQSPKYLFRKEGQNVTLSCEQNLNHDAMYWYRQDPGQGLRLIYYSQIVNDFQKGDIAEGYSVSREKKESFPLTVTSAQKNPTAFYLCASSIDLANEQFFGPGTRLTVL.

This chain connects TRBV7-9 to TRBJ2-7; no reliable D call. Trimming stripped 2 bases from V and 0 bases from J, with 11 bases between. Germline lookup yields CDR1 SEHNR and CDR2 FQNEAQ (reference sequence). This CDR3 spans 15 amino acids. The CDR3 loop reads CASSLNLASSYEQYF. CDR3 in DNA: TGTGCCAGCAGCTTAAATTTGGCCAGCTCCTACGAGCAGTACTTC.

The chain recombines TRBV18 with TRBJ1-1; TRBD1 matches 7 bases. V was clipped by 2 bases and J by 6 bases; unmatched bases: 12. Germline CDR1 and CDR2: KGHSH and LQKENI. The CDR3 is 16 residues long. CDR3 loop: CASSPVGPGGYSEAFF. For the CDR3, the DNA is TGTGCCAGCTCACCAGTCGGCCCAGGGGGGTACTCTGAAGCTTTCTTT.

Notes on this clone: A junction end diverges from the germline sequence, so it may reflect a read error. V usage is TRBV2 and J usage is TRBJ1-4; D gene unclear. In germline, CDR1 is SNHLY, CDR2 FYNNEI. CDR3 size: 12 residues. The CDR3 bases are TGTGCCAGCAGGGAAGTCGACGAAAAACTGTTTTTT. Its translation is CASREVDEKLFF.

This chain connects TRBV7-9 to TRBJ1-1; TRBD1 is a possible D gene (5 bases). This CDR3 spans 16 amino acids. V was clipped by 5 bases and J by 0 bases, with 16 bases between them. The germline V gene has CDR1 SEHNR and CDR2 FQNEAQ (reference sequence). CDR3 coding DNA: TGTGCCAGCAGCCCTAAGTCCGGGACCCTGAACACTGAAGCTTTCTTT. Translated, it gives CASSPKSGTLNTEAFF.

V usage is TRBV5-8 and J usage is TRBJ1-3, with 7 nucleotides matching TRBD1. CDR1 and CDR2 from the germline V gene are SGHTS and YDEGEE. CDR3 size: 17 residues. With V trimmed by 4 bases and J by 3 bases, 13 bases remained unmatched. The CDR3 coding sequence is TGTGCCAGCAGCCGGCCGGAAGACAGGGACGATGGAAACACCATATATTTT. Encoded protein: CASSRPEDRDDGNTIYF.

CDR3 DNA sequence: TGTGCCAGCAGCTTACCCAGACCAGGGAATGAGCAGTTCTTC. This gives the protein CASSLPRPGNEQFF. V and J are TRBV7-9 and TRBJ2-1, with D possibly matching TRBD1 (5 bases). The germline CDR1 and CDR2 sequences are SEHNR and FQNEAQ (reference sequence). This CDR3 contains 14 residues. The ends were cut back, 2 bases at V and 7 bases at J, with 12 bases in the middle.